This TCR beta chain was obtained from a study of neurological immune-mediated disorders. CDR1 and CDR2 (germline): KGHDR, SFDVKD. The CDR3 is 15 residues long. V was clipped by 3 bases and J by 8 bases, with 16 bases between them. The unsorted libraries were prepared from 2 million PBMCs (stored at -80 C). Findings and limits, study-wide: Phylogenetic grouping placed 18 of 34 multiple sclerosis patients' repertoires in one related-CDR3 cluster, a possible signature. Expansion of TCR clones was greatest in HTLV-1-associated myelopathy and smallest in multiple sclerosis, where it fell below that of healthy controls.

In each sequencing run, over 160 million TCR-beta sequences were generated from 15-18 subjects. TCRdb re-called the 5' RACE reads through MiXCR, storing one row per CDR3 protein. The sample contains roughly 74,000 distinct CDR3 sequences, roughly 5.5% of which appear only once. This clonotype has ten or more counts. The antigen is unknown. V usage is TRBV24-1 and J usage is TRBJ2-1; possible D gene TRBD2, 5 bases. Input material: PBMCs. The source is a man in his late teens or twenties with multiple sclerosis. The CDR3 DNA is TGTGCCACCAGTGATCCGGGGTTAGGGTGGGATGAGCAGTTCTTC. It yields the protein CATSDPGLGWDEQFF.